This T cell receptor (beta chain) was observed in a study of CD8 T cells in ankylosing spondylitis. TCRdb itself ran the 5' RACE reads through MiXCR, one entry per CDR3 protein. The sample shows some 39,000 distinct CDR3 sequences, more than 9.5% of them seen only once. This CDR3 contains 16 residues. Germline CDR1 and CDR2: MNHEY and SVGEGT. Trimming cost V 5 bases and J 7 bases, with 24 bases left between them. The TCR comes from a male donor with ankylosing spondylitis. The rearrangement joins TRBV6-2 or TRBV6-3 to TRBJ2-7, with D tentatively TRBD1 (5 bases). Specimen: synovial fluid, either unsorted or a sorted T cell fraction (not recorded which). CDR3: CASSTPTARTPVEQYF. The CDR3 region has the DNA TGTGCCAGCAGTACACCGACAGCCCGAACTCCGGTTGAGCAGTACTTC.